This T cell receptor beta chain came from a study of T cell repertoires in cytomegalovirus infection (dated by TCRdb to the late 2010s). The study in broad terms: Because public TCR beta signatures pointed to carriage of CMV infection together with the matching HLA type, the HLA type of each donor mattered for the analysis.

Sequencing was carried out with an Illumina HiSeq 1500. TCRdb reanalyzed the raw reads on its own, using fastp at Q25 for trimming and MiXCR for clone calling, and kept in-frame beta chains. Duplicate CDR3 protein sequences are folded into a single record with the most common DNA and genes. Here the sample has 150,000 to 200,000 distinct CDR3 sequences; roughly 19% occur a single time. The ten top clones hold approximately 2.9% of the sample. This clonotype was seen a few times. There is no known antigen for this receptor. It has no much larger one-base neighbor in the sample; base qualities were not kept. The cysteine opens and the phenylalanine closes a CDR3 of 15 amino acids. Left in the record is the CDR3 DNA by itself, 45 bases read in frame from the first base. For this chain, trimming is 0 bases at the V end and 4 bases at the J end, and the number of junction bases without a gene match is 1. The germline V gene encodes CDR1 ENHRY and CDR2 SYGVKD.

On the study overall, not on this receptor specifically: Cumulative frequency of public TCR beta family members discriminated carriers of CMV infection plus the relevant HLA type in this cohort and an independent approximately 350-donor cohort. The ex vivo response was dominated by HLA-C-restricted CMV-specific TCR beta clonotypes, which also provided the single most frequent clonotype in two of eight donors.

The sample consisted of PBMCs. This receptor was obtained from a human donor in good health (CMV status not recorded). Some clones in this sample may be carry-over from other donors' samples. The V gene is TRBV10-3 and the J gene is TRBJ2-7, and 12 bases in between align with TRBD2. The CDR3 sequence is CAISESTSGRYEQYF. The DNA reads TGTGCCATCAGTGAGTCAACTAGCGGGAGGTACGAGCAGTACTTC.